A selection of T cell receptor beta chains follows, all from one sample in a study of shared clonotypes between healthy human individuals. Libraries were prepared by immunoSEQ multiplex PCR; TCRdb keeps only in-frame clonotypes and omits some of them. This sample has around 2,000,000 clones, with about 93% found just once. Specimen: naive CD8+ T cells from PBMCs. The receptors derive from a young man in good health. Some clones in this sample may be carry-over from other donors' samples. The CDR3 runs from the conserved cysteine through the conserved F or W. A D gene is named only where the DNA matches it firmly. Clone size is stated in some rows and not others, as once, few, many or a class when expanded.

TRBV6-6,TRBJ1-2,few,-,CATTSGTGYTF,TGTGCCACCACCTCTGGGACTGGCTACACCTTC
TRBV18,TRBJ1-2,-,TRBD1,CASSPKEGQDLANYGYTF,TGTGCCAGCTCACCAAAGGAGGGACAGGATCTAGCTAACTATGGCTACACCTTC
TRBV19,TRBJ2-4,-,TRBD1,CASSIMGQGDIQYF,TGTGCCAGTAGTATCATGGGACAGGGGGACATTCAGTACTTC
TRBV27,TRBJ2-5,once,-,CASSLSSWGRETQYF,TGTGCCAGCAGTTTATCCTCATGGGGGCGAGAGACCCAGTACTTC
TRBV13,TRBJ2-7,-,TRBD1,CASSRTGGREQYF,TGTGCCAGCAGCAGGACAGGGGGACGGGAGCAGTACTTC
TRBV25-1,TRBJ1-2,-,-,CASSKQPPRGYTF,TGTGCCAGCAGTAAACAGCCCCCTCGTGGCTACACCTTC
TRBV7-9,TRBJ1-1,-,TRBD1,CASSPRTGTNTEAFF,TGTGCCAGCAGCCCCAGGACAGGGACGAACACTGAAGCTTTCTTT
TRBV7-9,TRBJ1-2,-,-,CASSLALRGSDGYTF,TGTGCCAGCAGCTTAGCGCTCCGGGGCAGCGATGGCTACACCTTC
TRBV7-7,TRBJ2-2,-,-,CASSLGGLLSGELFF,TGTGCCAGCAGCTTAGGGGGACTGCTATCCGGGGAGCTGTTTTTT
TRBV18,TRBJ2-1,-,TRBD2,CASSPPRLAGLINEQFF,TGTGCCAGCTCACCACCAAGGCTAGCGGGATTAATCAATGAGCAGTTCTTC
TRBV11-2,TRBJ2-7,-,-,CASSLVPGPTYEQYF,TGTGCCAGCAGCTTAGTCCCAGGTCCGACCTACGAGCAGTACTTC
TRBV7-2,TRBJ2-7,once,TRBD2,CASSFTSGNAYEQYF,TGTGCCAGCAGTTTCACTAGCGGGAATGCATACGAGCAGTACTTC
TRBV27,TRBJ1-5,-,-,CASSMRGSNQPQHF,TGTGCCAGCAGTATGCGGGGTAGCAATCAGCCCCAGCATTTT
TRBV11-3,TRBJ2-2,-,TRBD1,CASSPGGHRGINTGELFF,TGTGCCAGCAGCCCAGGAGGCCACAGGGGGATCAACACCGGGGAGCTGTTTTTT